This T cell receptor beta chain emerged from a study of blood T cells in healthy people across ages. Study conclusions and caveats: Long-lived donors had more naive CD4+ cells and higher diversity than aged donors.

With V trimmed by 3 bases and J by 9 bases, 9 bases remained unmatched. CDR3 length: 14 amino acids. Per germline, CDR1 SQVTM and CDR2 ANQGSEA. Using a J-beta primer mix together with a sample-barcoded 5' primer, a second PCR was run for roughly 7 to 12 cycles. One entry per CDR3 protein, called by TCRdb with MiXCR from the 5' RACE reads. The sample has hundreds of thousands of distinct CDR3 sequences; around 28% are singletons. This clonotype was counted many times. Its target is not known. The study isolated at least 6.5 million PBMCs from each sample. The gene calls are TRBV29-1 and TRBJ2-1, with 9 bases fitting TRBD2. Source material: blood. This sequence originates from a woman aged 80 or over in good health. Here the CDR3 reads CSVDGLAGSSEQFF. The DNA of the CDR3 is TGCAGCGTTGACGGGCTAGCGGGGTCATCTGAGCAGTTCTTC.